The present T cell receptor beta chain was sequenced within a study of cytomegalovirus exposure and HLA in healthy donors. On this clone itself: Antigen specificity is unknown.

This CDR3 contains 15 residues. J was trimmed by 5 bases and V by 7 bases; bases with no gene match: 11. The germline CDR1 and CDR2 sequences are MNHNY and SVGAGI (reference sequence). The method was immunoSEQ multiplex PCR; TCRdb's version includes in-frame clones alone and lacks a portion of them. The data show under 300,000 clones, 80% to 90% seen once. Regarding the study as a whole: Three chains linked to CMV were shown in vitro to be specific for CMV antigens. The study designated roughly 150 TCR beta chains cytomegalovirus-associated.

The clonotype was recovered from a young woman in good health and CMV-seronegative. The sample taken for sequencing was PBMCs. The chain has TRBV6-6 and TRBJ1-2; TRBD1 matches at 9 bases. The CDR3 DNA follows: TGTGCCAGCACCTTCGACAGGGGGTTTTTATATGGCTACACCTTC. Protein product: CASTFDRGFLYGYTF.